This T cell receptor (beta chain) was retrieved from a study of T cells in women clearing cervical HPV infection. As for the study in general: No precancer developed; the control's incident HPV16 infection cleared within 12 months. Cases' blood sampling followed lesion detection by median around 150 days (90 to 200). Study-level findings and limits: CIN3+ cases had significantly higher TCR repertoire richness than controls, but evenness did not differ.

Trimming shortened V by 4 bases and J by 4 bases, and 20 bases separated the two germline ends. The V gene's germline CDR1 is SNHLY and CDR2 FYNNEI. CDR3 length: 17 amino acids. Assay used: immunoSEQ multiplex PCR; TCRdb lists only in-frame clones, some missing. Its table lists about 46,000 clones. Regarding this clone: Its antigen is as yet unknown. The CDR3 end lies 3 residues beyond the end of the read and is filled in from the germline J gene.

The V call is TRBV2, the J call TRBJ2-1, with D possibly matching TRBD2 (6 bases). The sequencing input was blood buffy coat. The clonotype comes from a woman aged 18 to 75 with a cervical HPV16 infection that either progressed to CIN3+ or cleared (not recorded which). The CDR3 protein is CASSVIPGGARYNEQFF. CDR3 DNA (partial): TGTGCCAGCAGTGTTATCCCCGGGGGAGCGCGGTACAATGAG.